This passage covers 6 T cell receptor beta chains from one sample sequenced in a study of T cell changes during pregnancy in multiple sclerosis. The assay was immunoSEQ multiplex PCR, and TCRdb's table has in-frame clones only and misses some. The sample holds 100,000 or so clones, 90% to 95% seen once. The sample was peripheral blood, taken after pregnancy. The receptors shown here come from a female donor in good health, enrolled as a control in a pregnancy study.

This clone came up once. The V gene is TRBV4-1, the J gene TRBJ1-2, with D hard to call. Germline V CDR1 and CDR2: MGHRA, YSYEKL. The CDR3 totals 13 residues. V gave up 0 bases and J gave up 7 bases, with 9 bases separating them. The CDR3 sequence is CASSQDLGGGYTF. The CDR3, as DNA: TGCGCCAGCAGCCAAGATCTCGGTGGTGGCTACACCTTC.

This clone has a single count. The chain recombines TRBV7-9 with TRBJ1-2; no clear D gene. V was cut by 6 bases and J by 5 bases, with 28 bases left in between. Germline CDR1 SEHNR, CDR2 FQNEAQ (reference sequence). CDR3 length: 18 residues. CDR3 DNA: TGTGCCAGCAGTGGGCCCTCGGTTCTAACCTCTCTAAAGTATGGCTACACCTTC. Translated: CASSGPSVLTSLKYGYTF.

The chain employs TRBV28 and TRBJ1-2, with a tentative D call TRBD1 (5 bases). CDR1 MDHEN and CDR2 SYDVKM come from the germline V gene. This CDR3 spans 13 amino acids. Deletions cut 4 bases from V and 4 bases from J, with 10 bases between. The CDR3 DNA follows: TGTGCCAGCAGTTCGACAGAGACCTATGGCTACACCTTC. Its translation is CASSSTETYGYTF.

This clone is a singleton in its sample. This chain links TRBV7-9 with TRBJ2-5, with 9 positions matching TRBD1. The V segment lost 1 base and the J segment 1 base; nucleotides outside the gene matches: 13. The CDR3 is 19 residues long. Germline lookup yields CDR1 SEHNR and CDR2 FQNEAQ (reference sequence). CDR3 protein: CASSLVGQGLADRQETQYF. CDR3 nucleotide sequence: TGTGCCAGCAGCTTAGTGGGACAGGGTCTAGCGGACCGCCAAGAGACCCAGTACTTC.

CDR3 sequence reads: CASSLVTGNTEAFF. The DNA for the CDR3 is TGCGCCAGCAGCTTGGTGACGGGTAACACTGAAGCTTTCTTT. This chain joins TRBV5-1 and TRBJ1-1, with D unclear. Germline values: CDR1 SGHRS, CDR2 YFSETQ. V was trimmed by 0 bases and J by 2 bases, leaving 8 bases between them. There are 14 residues in the CDR3.

The chain uses TRBV25-1 and TRBJ2-7; D is undetermined. Deletions cut 3 bases from V and 3 bases from J, with 3 bases between. The CDR3 loop spans 11 amino acids. Germline CDR1 and CDR2: MGHDK and SYGVNS. For the CDR3, the DNA is TGTGCCAGCAGTGATCACTACGAGCAGTACTTC. This encodes CASSDHYEQYF.